The source of this TCR beta chain is a study of CD8 T cells in Susac syndrome. The T cells that were sequenced for TCR beta were CD8+ and CD4+ cells from blood. The study used treatment-naive patients who had stable or active relapsing-remitting disease as multiple sclerosis controls. The CD8+ and CD4+ T cells were negatively isolated, with the TEMRA cells enriched by FACS. Trimming removed 6 bases from V and 7 bases from J; junction bases left unmatched: 8. The CDR3 sequence is 13 residues long. CDR1 and CDR2 from the germline V gene are GTSNPN and SVGIG (reference sequence). Roughly 0.45 to 1 ug RNA was reverse transcribed with random hexamers. The immunoSEQ assay covered 54 Vbeta and 13 Jbeta segments for CDR3. TCRdb redid the calling of the immunoSEQ multiplex PCR reads with MiXCR, one entry per CDR3 protein. Among 400,000 to 550,000 distinct CDR3 sequences listed, around 85% were seen once.

The chain couples TRBV30 to TRBJ2-1; TRBD2 matches 8 bases. Sample: CD8+ T cells from PBMCs. The source is a human donor with multiple sclerosis. The CDR3 spells CACALGGANEQFF. DNA for the CDR3: TGTGCCTGCGCCCTCGGGGGGGCGAATGAGCAGTTCTTC.